The clone carrying this TCR beta chain was seen a handful of times. This entry is derived from a study of CD8+ T cells in alopecia areata. The length of the CDR3 is 14 residues. Per the germline V gene, CDR1 is SGHTA and CDR2 is FQGTGA. Trimming cost V 3 bases and J 0 bases, with 7 bases left between them. Treatment described: oral pan-JAK inhibitor, 5-10 mg twice daily. Following RNA extraction, reverse transcription yielded cDNA that acted as the sequencing template. The repertoire was sequenced with immunoSEQ multiplex PCR; TCRdb's copy has only in-frame clones and lacks some. The sample carries more than 200,000 clones, 40% to 45% recorded once.

The chain couples TRBV7-3 to TRBJ2-3; TRBD2 is a possible D gene (6 bases). The material was CD4+ T cells sorted from blood, obtained between weeks 36 and 40, from a patient treated with tofacitinib. This TCR derives from a human donor with alopecia areata. CDR3 residues: CASSFGGSTDTQYF. The CDR3 bases are TGTGCCAGCAGCTTTGGGGGGAGCACAGATACGCAGTATTTT.